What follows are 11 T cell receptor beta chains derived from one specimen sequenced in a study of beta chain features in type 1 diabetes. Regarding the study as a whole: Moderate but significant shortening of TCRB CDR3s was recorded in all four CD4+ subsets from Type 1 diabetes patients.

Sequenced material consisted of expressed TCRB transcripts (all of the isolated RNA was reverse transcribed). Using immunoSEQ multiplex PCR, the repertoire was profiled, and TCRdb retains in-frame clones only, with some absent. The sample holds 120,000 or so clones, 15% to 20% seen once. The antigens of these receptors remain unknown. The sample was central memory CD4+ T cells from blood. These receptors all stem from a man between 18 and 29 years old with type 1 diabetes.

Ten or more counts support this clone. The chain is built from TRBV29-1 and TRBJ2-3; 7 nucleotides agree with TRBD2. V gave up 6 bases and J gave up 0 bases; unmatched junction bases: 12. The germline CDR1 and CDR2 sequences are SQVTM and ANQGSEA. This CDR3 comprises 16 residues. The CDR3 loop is CSVDGSSGVSTDTQYF. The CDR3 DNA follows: TGCAGCGTCGATGGTTCCAGCGGGGTTAGCACAGATACGCAGTATTTT.

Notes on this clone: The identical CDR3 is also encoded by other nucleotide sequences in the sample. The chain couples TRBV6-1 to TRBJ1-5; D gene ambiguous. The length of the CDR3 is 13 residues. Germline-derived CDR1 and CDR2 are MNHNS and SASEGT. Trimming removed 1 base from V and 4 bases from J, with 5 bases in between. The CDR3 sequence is CASSEVQNQPQHF. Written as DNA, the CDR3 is TGTGCCAGCAGTGAAGTACAGAATCAGCCCCAGCATTTT.

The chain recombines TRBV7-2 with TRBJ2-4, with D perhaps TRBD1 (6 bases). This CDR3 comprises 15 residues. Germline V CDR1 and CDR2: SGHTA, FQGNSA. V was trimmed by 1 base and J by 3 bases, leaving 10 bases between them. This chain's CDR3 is CASSLVGAGKNIQYF. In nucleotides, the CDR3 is TGTGCCAGCAGCTTAGTGGGGGCTGGCAAAAACATTCAGTACTTC.

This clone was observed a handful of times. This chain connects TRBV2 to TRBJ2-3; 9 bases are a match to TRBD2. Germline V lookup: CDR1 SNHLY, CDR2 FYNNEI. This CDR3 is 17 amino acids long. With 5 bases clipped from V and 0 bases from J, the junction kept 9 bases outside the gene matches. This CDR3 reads CASSTPAGGPSTDTQYF. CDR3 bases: TGTGCCAGCAGTACCCCAGCGGGAGGCCCTAGCACAGATACGCAGTATTTT.

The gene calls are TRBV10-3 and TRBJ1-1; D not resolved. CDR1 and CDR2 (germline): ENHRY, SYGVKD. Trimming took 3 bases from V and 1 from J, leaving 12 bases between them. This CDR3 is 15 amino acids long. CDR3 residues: CAISDYRLRNTEAFF. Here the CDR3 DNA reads TGTGCCATCAGTGACTATCGTCTCCGGAACACTGAAGCTTTCTTT.

The chain's CDR3 is CASGLAPDGNTEAFF. In DNA, the CDR3 is TGTGCTAGTGGTTTGGCCCCGGACGGGAACACTGAAGCTTTCTTT. The chain employs TRBV12-5 and TRBJ1-1; unclear D gene. Germline V CDR1 and CDR2: LGHNT, FRNRAP. The CDR3 totals 15 residues. With 1 base removed from V and 1 base from J, the gap between germline ends came to 10 bases.

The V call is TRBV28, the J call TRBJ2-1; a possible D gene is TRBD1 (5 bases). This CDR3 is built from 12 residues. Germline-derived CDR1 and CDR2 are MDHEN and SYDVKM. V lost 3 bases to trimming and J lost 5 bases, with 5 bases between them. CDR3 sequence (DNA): TGTGCCAGCAGTTTGGGGCACAATGAGCAGTTCTTC. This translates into CASSLGHNEQFF.

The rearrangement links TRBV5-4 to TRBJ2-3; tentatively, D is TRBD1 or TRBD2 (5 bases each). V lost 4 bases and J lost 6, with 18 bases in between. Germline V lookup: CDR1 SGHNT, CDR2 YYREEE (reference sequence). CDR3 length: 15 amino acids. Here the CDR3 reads CASSDYLGAGDTQYF. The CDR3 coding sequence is TGTGCCAGCAGCGACTACCTCGGTGCAGGGGATACGCAGTATTTT. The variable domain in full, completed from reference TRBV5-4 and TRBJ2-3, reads ETGVTQSPTHLIKTRGQQVTLRCSSQSGHNTVSWYQQALGQGPQFIFQYYREEENGRGNFPPRFSGLQFPNYSSELNVNALELDDSALYLCASSDYLGAGDTQYFGPGTRLTVL.

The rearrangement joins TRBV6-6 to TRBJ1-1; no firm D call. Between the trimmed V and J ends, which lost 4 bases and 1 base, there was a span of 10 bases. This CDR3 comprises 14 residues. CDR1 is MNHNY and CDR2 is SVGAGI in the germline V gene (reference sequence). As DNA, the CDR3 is TGTGCCAGCAGTTCCTATGGGGAGAACACTGAAGCTTTCTTT. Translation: CASSSYGENTEAFF.

CDR3 sequence: CASSSPTRGGTEAFF. In DNA, the CDR3 is TGTGCCAGCAGTTCCCCCACCCGGGGGGGCACTGAAGCTTTCTTT. The J gene is TRBJ1-1, the V gene TRBV28, with D perhaps matching TRBD1 (5 bases). The CDR3 consists of 15 residues. Germline V gives CDR1 MDHEN, CDR2 SYDVKM. The V gene lost 4 bases and the J gene lost 4 bases, with 16 bases spanning the gap.

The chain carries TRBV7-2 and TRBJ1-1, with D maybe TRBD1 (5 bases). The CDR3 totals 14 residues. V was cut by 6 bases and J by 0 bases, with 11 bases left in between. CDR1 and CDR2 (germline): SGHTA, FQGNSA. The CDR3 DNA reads TGTGCCAGCAGGGAACGGGACGTGAACACTGAAGCTTTCTTT. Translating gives CASRERDVNTEAFF.